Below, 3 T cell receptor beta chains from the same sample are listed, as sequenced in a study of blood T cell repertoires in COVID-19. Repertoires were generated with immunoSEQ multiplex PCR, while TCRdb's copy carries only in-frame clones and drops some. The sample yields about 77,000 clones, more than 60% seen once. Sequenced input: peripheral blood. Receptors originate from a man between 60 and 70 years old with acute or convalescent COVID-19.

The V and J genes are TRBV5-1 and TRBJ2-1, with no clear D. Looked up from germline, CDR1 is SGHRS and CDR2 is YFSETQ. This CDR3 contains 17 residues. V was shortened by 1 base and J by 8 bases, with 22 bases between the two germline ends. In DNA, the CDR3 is TGCGCCAGCAGCTTGCGTTCCCTAATTAGAAGCGACCATGAGCAGTTCTTC. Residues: CASSLRSLIRSDHEQFF.

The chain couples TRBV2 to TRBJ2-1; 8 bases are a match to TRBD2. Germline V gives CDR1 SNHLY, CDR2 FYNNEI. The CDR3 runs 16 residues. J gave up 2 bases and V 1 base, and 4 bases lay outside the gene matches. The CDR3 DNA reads TGTGCCAGCAGTGAAGATAGCGGGGCTACCTACAATGAGCAGTTCTTC. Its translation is CASSEDSGATYNEQFF.

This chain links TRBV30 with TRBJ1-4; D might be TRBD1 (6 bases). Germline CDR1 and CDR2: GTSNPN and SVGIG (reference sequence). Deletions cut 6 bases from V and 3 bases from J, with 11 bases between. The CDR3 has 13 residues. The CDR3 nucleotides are TGTGCCTGCCAGGGGAGCTCTAATGAAAAACTGTTTTTT. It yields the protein CACQGSSNEKLFF.